The 14 T cell receptor beta chains given below trace back to one sample, sequenced in a study of blood T cells in healthy people across ages. Using a J-beta primer mix together with a sample-barcoded 5' primer, a second PCR was run for roughly 6 to 12 cycles. TCRdb reprocessed the 5' RACE reads via MiXCR and lists one record per CDR3 protein. This table has 1.5 million to 2 million distinct CDR3 sequences, roughly 32% appearing once. Material: blood. All receptors derive from a woman in her twenties or thirties in good health.

The genes are TRBV28 and TRBJ2-7; possible D gene TRBD2, 6 bases. CDR1 and CDR2 from the germline V gene are MDHEN and SYDVKM. Trimming shortened V by 4 bases and J by 4 bases, and 17 bases separated the two germline ends. The CDR3 has 15 residues. In DNA, the CDR3 is TGTGCCAGCAGTTCCGCGAATCCCGGGGGTTACGAGCAGTACTTC. This sequence encodes CASSSANPGGYEQYF.

This clonotype was counted only a few times. V gene TRBV7-9 combines with J gene TRBJ2-7; TRBD1 is a possible D gene (6 bases). The CDR3 extends over 15 amino acids. Trimming stripped 10 bases from V and 0 bases from J, with 19 bases between. CDR1 and CDR2 (germline): SEHNR, FQNEAQ (reference sequence). The CDR3 bases are TGTGCCACTCAGGGGAAAGGGAAAAGCTCCTACGAGCAGTACTTC. Translating gives CATQGKGKSSYEQYF. Complete variable domain (other parts from reference TRBV7-9 and TRBJ2-7): DTGVSQNPRHKITKRGQNVTFRCDPISEHNRLYWYRQTLGQGPEFLTYFQNEAQLEKSRLLSDRFSAERPKGSFSTLEIQRTEQGDSAMYLCATQGKGKSSYEQYFGPGTRLTVT.

The V call is TRBV20-1, the J call TRBJ1-6, with D unresolved. The V and J ends lost 7 bases and 0 bases respectively, with 10 bases between them. The germline CDR1 and CDR2 sequences are DFQATT and SNEGSKA (reference sequence). There are 14 residues in the CDR3. In nucleotides, the CDR3 is TGCAGTGGGTCCGGGAGCTCCTATAATTCACCCCTCCACTTT. Amino acids: CSGSGSSYNSPLHF.

The V gene is TRBV7-9, the J gene TRBJ1-2; no clear D gene. Germline CDR1 and CDR2: SEHNR and FQNEAQ (reference sequence). This CDR3 is built from 14 residues. The V and J ends lost 7 bases and 8 bases respectively, with 20 bases between them. CDR3 in DNA: TGTGCCAGCACCACGGGAGTCGTCGGATACGGCTACACCTTC. It yields the protein CASTTGVVGYGYTF.

This clonotype was detected only a few times. This chain connects TRBV5-6 to TRBJ2-5; possibly TRBD2 for D (6 bases). There are 16 residues in the CDR3. V was pared by 4 bases and J by 5 bases, with 21 bases between. CDR1 SGHDT and CDR2 YYEEEE come from the germline V gene. In DNA form, the CDR3 reads TGTGCCAGCAGCCTCCGCGGGACGACAGTTAGGGAGACCCAGTACTTC. It translates to CASSLRGTTVRETQYF.

The chain employs TRBV28 and TRBJ2-5; TRBD2 aligns across 8 bases. In germline, CDR1 is MDHEN, CDR2 SYDVKM. This CDR3 comprises 14 residues. V shed 3 bases and J 6 bases; nucleotides not matched to a gene: 6. The CDR3 here is CASSFREGLKTQYF. Written as DNA, the CDR3 is TGTGCCAGCAGTTTCCGGGAGGGCCTAAAGACCCAGTACTTC.

This chain uses TRBV28 with TRBJ1-2; D is unresolved. Germline V gene data show CDR1 as MDHEN and CDR2 as SYDVKM. The CDR3 has 14 amino acids. Trimming stripped 3 bases from V and 4 bases from J, with 12 bases between. The CDR3 nucleotides read TGTGCCAGCAGTTTCGTGGTTCCTTCCTATGGCTACACCTTC. Its translation: CASSFVVPSYGYTF.

The chain joins TRBV7-9 to TRBJ1-1; 9 nucleotides line up with TRBD1. J lost 8 bases, V lost 5 bases, and 9 bases had no gene match. This CDR3 spans 14 amino acids. Germline loops: CDR1 SEHNR, CDR2 FQNEAQ (reference sequence). Written as DNA, the CDR3 is TGTGCCAGCAGCACGGGACAGGGATCGTCCGAAGCTTTCTTT. Residues: CASSTGQGSSEAFF.

This clonotype was detected ten times or more. The chain couples TRBV4-1 to TRBJ2-7; D is unclear. Germline V gives CDR1 MGHRA, CDR2 YSYEKL. V shed 3 bases and J shed 5 bases, with 5 bases lying between them. This CDR3 is built from 11 residues. In DNA form, the CDR3 reads TGCGCCAGCAGCCAGCGGAACGAGCAGTACTTC. It specifies CASSQRNEQYF.

The table lists this clonotype with many counts. This chain uses TRBV11-2 with TRBJ2-5, with D perhaps being TRBD1 or TRBD2 (5 bases each). The CDR3 extends over 15 amino acids. V was pared by 5 bases and J by 1 base, with 14 bases between. The germline V gene encodes CDR1 SGHAT and CDR2 FQNNGV. The CDR3 DNA is TGTGCCAGCAGCGCCGGGACGCATACCCAAGAGACCCAGTACTTC. Protein sequence: CASSAGTHTQETQYF.

In its sample, this clonotype was seen many times. The genes are TRBV7-6 and TRBJ2-3; 7 positions agree with TRBD1. V lost 0 bases to trimming and J lost 3 bases; unmatched junction nucleotides: 3. Per germline, CDR1 SGHVS and CDR2 FNYEAQ. CDR3 size: 15 residues. The CDR3 bases are TGTGCCAGCAGCTTAGCTGAGGGGGCTACAGATACGCAGTATTTT. Translated: CASSLAEGATDTQYF.

The chain combines TRBV6-5 with TRBJ2-2, with unresolved D. The CDR3 is 16 residues long. V was cut by 6 bases and J by 4 bases, with 18 bases left in between. CDR1 and CDR2 from the germline V gene are MNHEY and SVGAGI. CDR3 region: CASRTLPRVGTGELFF. The CDR3 bases are TGTGCCAGCAGAACCCTTCCGCGAGTAGGCACCGGGGAGCTGTTTTTT.

CDR3: CASSGRTDRLTEAFF. CDR3 sequence (DNA): TGTGCCAGCAGCGGGAGGACAGACAGACTCACTGAAGCTTTCTTT. The chain couples TRBV11-1 to TRBJ1-1, with TRBD1 as a possible D gene (6 bases). Germline CDR1 SGHAT, CDR2 FQDESV (reference sequence). The CDR3 contains 15 residues. V shed 5 bases and J shed 4 bases, with 17 bases lying between them.

The V gene is TRBV6-1, the J gene TRBJ1-2; 7 nucleotides line up with TRBD1. With 5 bases clipped from V and 4 bases from J, the junction kept 10 bases outside the gene matches. Germline lookup yields CDR1 MNHNS and CDR2 SASEGT. The CDR3 is made up of 15 amino acids. For the CDR3, the DNA is TGTGCCAGCAGTCCCCGGGACAGAGTCTCCTATGGCTACACCTTC. The encoded protein is CASSPRDRVSYGYTF.